The 3 T cell receptor beta chains below all came from one sample that was sequenced in a study of T-cell reconstitution after alpha-beta-depleted transplantation in children. Preparation of the TCRbeta library involved a method that used unique molecular identifiers. MiXCR, run by TCRdb on the PCR reads, gives a single entry per CDR3 protein. The sample yields about 690,000 distinct CDR3 sequences, 15% to 20% seen once. The sample in question was PBMCs from the stem cell graft donor, obtained from the stem cell graft. The receptors stem from a human donor who donated a stem cell graft to a child with acute myeloid leukemia.

In this sample, this clonotype turned up a few times. The chain carries TRBV6-5 and TRBJ1-4, with TRBD1 as a possible D gene (6 bases). With 8 bases removed from V and 8 bases from J, the gap between germline ends came to 21 bases. This CDR3 spans 15 amino acids. CDR1 and CDR2 (germline): MNHEY, SVGAGI. The CDR3 sequence: CASCHAGTFEEKLFF. In DNA, the CDR3 is TGTGCCAGCTGCCACGCCGGGACATTTGAAGAAAAACTGTTTTTT.

About this clonotype itself: A much larger clone is a single base away; this may be a read error. The chain carries TRBV12-3 or TRBV12-4 and TRBJ1-1; TRBD1 matches at 8 bases. The length of the CDR3 is 14 residues. V shed 7 bases and J 1 base; nucleotides not matched to a gene: 5. The CDR3 sequence: CASTNGQGNTEAFF. In DNA, the CDR3 is TGTGCCAGCACTAACGGACAGGGGAACACTGAAGCTTTCTTT.

This clonotype was seen repeatedly, ten times or more. The chain has TRBV5-5 and TRBJ1-1, with no clear D. The CDR3 covers 13 residues. Germline lookup yields CDR1 SGHKS and CDR2 YYEKEE (reference sequence). Trimming stripped 6 bases from V and 1 base from J, with 10 bases between. The CDR3 loop reads CASKGGGNTEAFF. The CDR3 bases are TGTGCCAGCAAGGGCGGAGGGAACACTGAAGCTTTCTTT.